These T cell receptor beta chains were read from a single sample in a study of T-cell reconstitution after alpha-beta-depleted transplantation in children. TCRdb recomputed calls from the PCR reads with MiXCR, one row per CDR3 protein. Among under 400,000 distinct CDR3 sequences, about a quarter were seen once, and the ten largest hold approximately 11%. Here the sequenced sample was PBMCs, mostly from graft donor cells, taken 180 days after TCRalphabeta/CD19-depleted stem cell transplant. These receptors all come from a male patient younger than 18 who had a stem cell transplant for acute lymphoblastic leukemia, so the T cells may come from the graft donor. Both conserved end residues are part of each CDR3. The order of the fields is V gene, J gene, clone size, CDR3 length, D gene, CDR3 DNA, CDR3 protein. The D gene is left open where the match is weak. Clone size is stated in some rows and not others, as once, few, many or a class when expanded.

>TRBV29-1|TRBJ2-5|few|16|TRBD2
TGCAGCGTTGATGGCGGGGGGTTAGTGGTGGGAGAGACCCAGTACTTC
CSVDGGGLVVGETQYF
>TRBV11-2|TRBJ2-7|once|18|-
TGTGCCAGCAGCTCCATTGCTTGGCCGCAACTCCTATCCTACGAGCAGTACTTC
CASSSIAWPQLLSYEQYF
>TRBV13|TRBJ1-1|-|13|-
TGTGCCAGCATGGAGGCAGGCCCCACTGAAGCTTTCTTT
CASMEAGPTEAFF
>TRBV9|TRBJ1-6|few|13|TRBD1
TGTGCCAGCTCGGGACAGTCTTCTTCACCCCTCCACTTT
CASSGQSSSPLHF
>TRBV7-2|TRBJ2-7|few|13|-
TGTGCCAGCAGCTTAGCGGCCGCCTACGAGCAGTACTTC
CASSLAAAYEQYF
>TRBV30|TRBJ2-2|-|15|TRBD1
TGTGCCTGGAGTGTACCCCGGACAGGGATAGGCGAGCTGTTTTTT
CAWSVPRTGIGELFF
>TRBV4-1|TRBJ2-7|-|15|-
TGCGCCAGCAGCCAAGTGTCGAGCGGCGTATACGAGCAGTACTTC
CASSQVSSGVYEQYF
>TRBV27|TRBJ2-7|-|15|TRBD2
TGTGCCAGCAGTCCTCGGGGACTAGCGCCTTACGAGCAGTACTTC
CASSPRGLAPYEQYF
>TRBV25-1|TRBJ2-5|few|13|TRBD2
TGTGCCAGCAGTGATAGCGGGGGGGAGACCCAGTACTTC
CASSDSGGETQYF
>TRBV5-1|TRBJ1-2|many|15|-
TGCGCCAGCAGGTTCACAGACAGAACTAACTATGGCTACACCTTC
CASRFTDRTNYGYTF
>TRBV27|TRBJ1-1|-|15|-
TGTGCCAGCAGTCTCCATGCGGGGTGGAACACTGAAGCTTTCTTT
CASSLHAGWNTEAFF
>TRBV10-1|TRBJ2-3|-|16|TRBD2
TGCGCCAGCGGGCCGAGGATCCTAGCGGGAGTAGATACGCAGTATTTT
CASGPRILAGVDTQYF
>TRBV7-9|TRBJ2-3|-|15|-
TGTGCCAGCAGCTTAATCACCGGAAGCACAGATACGCAGTATTTT
CASSLITGSTDTQYF
>TRBV5-1|TRBJ1-2|many|14|TRBD1
TGCGCCAGCAGTTTTTTCCGGGACAGCTATGGCTACACCTTC
CASSFFRDSYGYTF
>TRBV5-1|TRBJ2-3|many|15|-
TGCGCCAGCAGCGGTCAAAGGGGTAGCACAGATACGCAGTATTTT
CASSGQRGSTDTQYF
>TRBV24-1|TRBJ2-1|-|13|-
TGTGCCACCTCCCGGGGCTCCTACAATGAGCAGTTCTTC
CATSRGSYNEQFF
>TRBV7-6|TRBJ2-1|few|16|-
TGTGCCAGCAGCTTACCCGGGACTCGTGGGTTCAATGAGCAGTTCTTC
CASSLPGTRGFNEQFF
>TRBV6-5|TRBJ2-5|-|15|-
TGTGCCAGCAGTTCCACGGGACGGATCCAAGAGACCCAGTACTTC
CASSSTGRIQETQYF
>TRBV20-1|TRBJ2-1|-|12|-
TGCAGTGCTAGATTTTTCAGGGGAGAGCAGTTCTTC
CSARFFRGEQFF
>TRBV5-1|TRBJ2-1|-|16|TRBD2
TGCGCCAGCAGCCGAAGGATGGGGGAGGGCCTTGGTGAGCAGTTCTTC
CASSRRMGEGLGEQFF
>TRBV3-1|TRBJ2-6|-|13|TRBD1
TGTGCCAGCAGCCAAGATTACAGGGGCTCGGTGACTTTC
CASSQDYRGSVTF
>TRBV9|TRBJ2-7|many|13|-
TGTGCCAGCAGCCCCCCCGGGAGCTACGAGCAGTACTTC
CASSPPGSYEQYF
>TRBV15|TRBJ1-1|-|15|-
TGTGCCACCAGCAGAGATCTTGGGATCTCCGCTGAAGCTTTCTTT
CATSRDLGISAEAFF
>TRBV12-3/TRBV12-4|TRBJ2-5|-|13|TRBD1
TGTGCCAGCAGCTCTGACAGGGTTCAGACCCAGTACTTC
CASSSDRVQTQYF
>TRBV25-1|TRBJ2-7|few|13|-
TGTGCCAGCAGCCTAAGTCTCCCCAGCGAGCAGTACTTC
CASSLSLPSEQYF
>TRBV27|TRBJ2-1|-|17|-
TGTGCCAGCACCTGGTACTACTCCGTGGGACAAGGCAATGAGCAGTTCTTC
CASTWYYSVGQGNEQFF
>TRBV7-3|TRBJ2-7|few|15|-
TGTGCCAGCAGCTTGGGCGGGGCGGAGGTCTACGAGCAGTACTTC
CASSLGGAEVYEQYF
>TRBV30|TRBJ1-2|few|14|-
TGTGCCTGGAGTGTACGGGAAGGGAACTATGGCTACACCTTC
CAWSVREGNYGYTF
>TRBV5-1|TRBJ2-1|few|15|-
TGCGCCAGCAGCAACTCTAATTTCGGACCCAATGAGCAGTTCTTC
CASSNSNFGPNEQFF
>TRBV18|TRBJ2-5|-|15|-
TGTGCCAGCTCAGTCTCTAGGAGGAACCTCGAGACCCAGTACTTC
CASSVSRRNLETQYF
>TRBV5-1|TRBJ2-4|-|12|TRBD2
TGCGCCAGCAGCGAGGGGAGGGACATTCAGTACTTC
CASSEGRDIQYF
>TRBV20-1|TRBJ1-5|few|16|TRBD1
TGCAGTGCTCGGCGGGGCAGGGGGCAGGGCAATCAGCCCCAGCATTTT
CSARRGRGQGNQPQHF
>TRBV5-1|TRBJ2-1|-|17|-
TGCGCCAGCAGCCCGTCGGGGGCCCCGAGCTCCTACAATGAGCAGTTCTTC
CASSPSGAPSSYNEQFF
>TRBV6-1|TRBJ1-1|-|14|-
TGTGCCAGCAGCCCCACCAGGGTGTATACTGAAGCTTTCTTT
CASSPTRVYTEAFF
>TRBV20-1|TRBJ2-3|few|15|TRBD1
TGCAGTGCTAGAGATTTGGACAGGGGAAGCAGGGAGCAGTATTTT
CSARDLDRGSREQYF
>TRBV2|TRBJ2-7|-|17|TRBD2
TGTGCCAGCAGTGAGTTTAGCGGGAGGCTTCCCTCATGGGAGCAGTACTTC
CASSEFSGRLPSWEQYF